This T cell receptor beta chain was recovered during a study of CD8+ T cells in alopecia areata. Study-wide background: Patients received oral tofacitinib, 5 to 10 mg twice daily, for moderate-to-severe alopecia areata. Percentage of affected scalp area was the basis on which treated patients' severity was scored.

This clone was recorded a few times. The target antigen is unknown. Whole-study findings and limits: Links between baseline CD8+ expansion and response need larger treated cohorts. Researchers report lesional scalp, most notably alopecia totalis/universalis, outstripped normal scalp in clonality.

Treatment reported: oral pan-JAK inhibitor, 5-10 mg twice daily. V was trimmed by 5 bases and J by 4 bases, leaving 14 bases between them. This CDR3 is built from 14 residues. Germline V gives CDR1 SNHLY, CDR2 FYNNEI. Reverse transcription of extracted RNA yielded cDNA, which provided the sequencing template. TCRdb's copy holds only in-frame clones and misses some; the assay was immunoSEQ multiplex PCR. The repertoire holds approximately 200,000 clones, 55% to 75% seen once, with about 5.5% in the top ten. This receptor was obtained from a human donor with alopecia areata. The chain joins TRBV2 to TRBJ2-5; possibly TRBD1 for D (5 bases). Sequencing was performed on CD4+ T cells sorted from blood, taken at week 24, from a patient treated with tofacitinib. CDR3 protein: CASSSQGKAETQYF. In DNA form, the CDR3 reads TGTGCCAGCAGTTCTCAGGGAAAGGCAGAGACCCAGTACTTC.